The 8 T cell receptor beta chains below were found in one sample sequenced in a study of tumor and adjacent non-tumor tissue in lung cancer. A modified ARM-PCR protocol with three rounds of nested PCR amplified TCRbeta. TCRdb passed the multiplex PCR reads through MiXCR, listing each CDR3 protein once. The table lists 100,000 to 150,000 distinct CDR3 sequences, about 66% of them singletons. The template was RNA from unsorted bulk tissue. Input material: lung tumor tissue. The receptor set was obtained from a man between 25 and 39 years old with non-small cell lung cancer.

The V call is TRBV7-8, the J call TRBJ1-3; no firm D call. This CDR3 spans 16 amino acids. The V end was cut by 5 bases, the J end by 1 base, with 15 bases between. Germline V gene sequence: CDR1 SGHVS, CDR2 FQNEAQ. CDR3 residues: CASSVGFGSSGNTIYF. CDR3 DNA sequence: TGTGCCAGCAGCGTCGGTTTTGGGAGTTCTGGAAACACCATATATTTT.

With respect to this clonotype: One base away lies a much larger clone, so this may be a sequencing read error. J is TRBJ1-2 and V is TRBV5-4, with D possibly matching TRBD1 (5 bases). Germline V gene sequence: CDR1 SGHNT, CDR2 YYREEE (reference sequence). This CDR3 region has 14 residues. The V gene lost 7 bases and the J gene lost 0 bases, with 13 bases spanning the gap. CDR3 DNA sequence: TGTGCCAGCGGCGTTGGGACGGCTAACTATGGCTACACCTTC. Translation gives CASGVGTANYGYTF.

The V and J genes are TRBV20-1 and TRBJ2-7, with 7 positions matching TRBD1. This CDR3 has 12 amino acids. Germline-derived CDR1 and CDR2 are DFQATT and SNEGSKA (reference sequence). In DNA, the CDR3 is TGCGGTGTCGGGACAGTCCCCTACGAGCAGTACTTC. It encodes CGVGTVPYEQYF.

Of note for this clonotype: Sequence at one end of the junction differs from germline and may be a read error. This rearrangement joins TRBV12-3 or TRBV12-4 to TRBJ2-2; tentatively, D is TRBD2 (5 bases). The CDR3 has 14 amino acids. The CDR3 reads CASSMAANTGEPFF. CDR3 coding DNA: TGTGCCAGCAGTATGGCCGCGAACACCGGGGAGCCGTTTTTT.

On this clonotype: Compared with germline, one end of the junction differs, possibly owing to a read error. The V gene is TRBV6-5, the J gene TRBJ1-1; D not certain. The CDR3 is 12 amino acids. Germline values: CDR1 MNHEY, CDR2 SVGAGI. CDR3 loop: CVSNYSGQEAFF. The CDR3 DNA follows: TGTGTCAGCAATTATTCGGGCCAAGAAGCTTTCTTT.

The chain links TRBV13 to TRBJ2-7; TRBD1 aligns across 7 bases. V shed 5 bases and J 6 bases; nucleotides not matched to a gene: 7. Looked up from germline, CDR1 is PRHDT and CDR2 is FYEKMQ (reference sequence). The CDR3 has 13 amino acids. This CDR3 reads CASSLVRQGEQYF. Written as DNA, the CDR3 is TGTGCCAGCAGCCTAGTCCGACAGGGCGAGCAGTACTTC.

This clonotype came up many times. The rearrangement links TRBV20-1 to TRBJ2-1, with D possibly being TRBD1 (6 bases). Looked up from germline, CDR1 is DFQATT and CDR2 is SNEGSKA (reference sequence). CDR3 length equals 13 residues. V was trimmed by 3 bases and J by 4 bases, leaving 10 bases between them. The CDR3 nucleotides read TGCAGTGCTAGTCCGGACAGATACAATGAGCAGTTCTTC. This gives the protein CSASPDRYNEQFF.

This chain links TRBV24-1 with TRBJ2-5; 9 bases line up with TRBD1. The V and J ends lost 3 bases and 2 bases, in that order; junction bases with no gene match: 9. The germline gives CDR1 KGHDR, CDR2 SFDVKD. This CDR3 spans 17 amino acids. In DNA form, the CDR3 reads TGTGCCACCAGTGATGGGGACAGGGCGGTGGGGCAAGAGACCCAGTACTTC. This sequence encodes CATSDGDRAVGQETQYF.